This passage covers 16 T cell receptor beta chains from one sample sequenced in a study of blood T cells in healthy people across ages. Alongside a J-beta primer mix, a sample-barcoded 5' primer served in a second PCR lasting about 7 to 11 cycles. TCRdb independently ran MiXCR on the 5' RACE reads; one entry per CDR3 protein. The sample has about 650,000 distinct CDR3 sequences, 32% seen once; the top ten hold 15%. The sequencing input was blood. These receptors all come from a woman of 80 years or more in good health.

The genes are TRBV5-6 and TRBJ1-2; TRBD1 agrees at 8 bases. The germline gives CDR1 SGHDT, CDR2 YYEEEE. V lost 2 bases to trimming and J lost 4 bases; unmatched junction nucleotides: 13. The CDR3 has 17 residues. CDR3 sequence reads: CASSLSGGFKVGYGYTF. CDR3 nucleotides: TGTGCCAGCAGCTTATCAGGGGGCTTTAAAGTTGGCTATGGCTACACCTTC.

This clonotype was counted a few times. The chain uses TRBV5-1 and TRBJ2-1; TRBD2 matches 12 bases. Germline assignment: CDR1 SGHRS and CDR2 YFSETQ. This CDR3 is built from 17 residues. J lost 5 bases, V lost 1 base, and 7 bases had no gene match. CDR3 bases: TGCGCCAGCAGCTTGAACCCGACTAGCGGGAGTCACAATGAGCAGTTCTTC. Translating it yields CASSLNPTSGSHNEQFF.

This clonotype was counted many times. The gene calls are TRBV2 and TRBJ2-7, with D tentatively TRBD1 (6 bases). The V gene lost 9 bases and the J gene lost 4 bases, with 16 bases spanning the gap. From germline, CDR1 is SNHLY and CDR2 FYNNEI. CDR3 size: 13 residues. CDR3 amino acids: CARTGPRLYEQYF. The DNA of the CDR3 is TGTGCCAGGACAGGTCCCCGGCTTTACGAGCAGTACTTC.

On this clonotype itself: Mismatch with germline at one junction end may stem from a read error. The rearrangement links TRBV12-3 or TRBV12-4 to TRBJ2-7, with D tentatively TRBD1 or TRBD2 (5 bases each). The CDR3 loop spans 13 amino acids. The CDR3 bases are TGTGCCAGCAGTCGGGGACGGTCCTCCGAGCAGTACTTC. It encodes CASSRGRSSEQYF.

This clonotype was counted only a few times. The chain combines TRBV30 with TRBJ2-7; maybe TRBD1 (6 bases). V was trimmed by 3 bases and J by 3 bases, leaving 21 bases between them. Germline V gives CDR1 GTSNPN, CDR2 SVGIG (reference sequence). The CDR3 has 16 residues. CDR3 sequence (DNA): TGTGCCTGGAGGGAACGGGCTACAGGGATAGTCTACGAGCAGTACTTC. The encoded protein is CAWRERATGIVYEQYF.

The V call is TRBV7-9, the J call TRBJ1-4; the D gene is possibly TRBD1 (5 bases). Trimming removed 5 bases at V and 6 bases at J, with 16 bases between. CDR1 and CDR2 from the germline V gene are SEHNR and FQNEAQ (reference sequence). This CDR3 region has 15 residues. The chain's CDR3 is CASSPLRGSHEKLFF. The DNA of the CDR3 is TGTGCCAGCAGCCCCCTCCGGGGGTCTCATGAAAAACTGTTTTTT.

This clonotype was counted only a few times. The rearrangement joins TRBV7-8 to TRBJ1-2; D is possibly TRBD1 (5 bases). The CDR3 loop spans 14 amino acids. Germline V CDR1 and CDR2: SGHVS, FQNEAQ. The V end lost 5 bases, the J end lost 4 bases, and 14 bases lay between the germline ends. CDR3: CASSGDGGSYGYTF. The DNA of the CDR3 is TGTGCCAGCAGCGGGGACGGAGGGTCCTATGGCTACACCTTC.

This clonotype was counted many times. The chain employs TRBV7-2 and TRBJ2-3; D unclear. The germline V gene encodes CDR1 SGHTA and CDR2 FQGNSA. Trimming took 5 bases from V and 2 from J, leaving 14 bases between them. The CDR3 runs 15 residues. The CDR3 loop reads CASSLRATHTDTQYF. The CDR3 coding sequence is TGTGCCAGCAGCCTTAGGGCTACTCACACAGATACGCAGTATTTT.

The rearrangement joins TRBV7-3 to TRBJ2-1; perhaps TRBD2 as D (6 bases). There are 15 residues in the CDR3. V was pared by 5 bases and J by 5 bases, with 16 bases between. The germline CDR1 and CDR2 sequences are SGHTA and FQGTGA. This CDR3 is CASSPGGSLDNEQFF. The CDR3 DNA sequence: TGTGCCAGCAGCCCAGGAGGGAGCCTTGACAATGAGCAGTTCTTC. The whole variable domain, remainder taken from reference TRBV7-3 and TRBJ2-1, is GAGVSQTPSNKVTEKGKYVELRCDPISGHTALYWYRQSLGQGPEFLIYFQGTGAADDSGLPNDRFFAVRPEGSVSTLKIQRTERGDSAVYLCASSPGGSLDNEQFFGPGTRLTVL.

With respect to this clonotype: Given a much more abundant clone one base away, this may be a read error. The V gene is TRBV4-3, the J gene TRBJ1-2; unclear D gene. V was trimmed by 1 base and J by 7 bases, leaving 13 bases between them. CDR1 LGHNA and CDR2 YSLEER come from the germline V gene. This CDR3 comprises 14 residues. This chain's CDR3 is CASSQGGLGCGYTF. The DNA of the CDR3 is TGCGCCAGCAGCCAAGGAGGGTTGGGCTGTGGCTACACCTTC.

This rearrangement joins TRBV4-1 to TRBJ1-2, with D perhaps TRBD1 (5 bases). The CDR3 loop spans 13 amino acids. Germline loops: CDR1 MGHRA, CDR2 YSYEKL. V was cut by 7 bases and J by 2 bases, with 11 bases left in between. This CDR3 reads CASKESGNYGYTF. DNA of the CDR3: TGCGCCAGCAAGGAATCAGGGAACTATGGCTACACCTTC.

This clonotype turned up a few times. The chain links TRBV7-9 to TRBJ1-1; D might be TRBD1 (5 bases). The CDR3 has 16 residues. The V gene's germline CDR1 is SEHNR and CDR2 FQNEAQ (reference sequence). The V end lost 3 bases, the J end lost 0 bases, and 14 bases lay between the germline ends. The CDR3 DNA is TGTGCCAGCAGCTTTTTTTTAGGGACGGTGAACACTGAAGCTTTCTTT. Amino acid sequence: CASSFFLGTVNTEAFF.

This clonotype was detected a few times. A much larger clone sits a single nucleotide away, making a read error possible. The chain links TRBV28 to TRBJ1-6; no reliable D call. This CDR3 region has 12 residues. Looked up from germline, CDR1 is MDHEN and CDR2 is SYDVKM. The CDR3 DNA reads TGTGCCAGCAGGGGTTCGGATTCACCCCCCCACTTT. Translating it yields CASRGSDSPPHF.

The rearrangement uses TRBV20-1 and TRBJ2-3; 7 bases map to TRBD2. After removal of 6 bases from V and 2 bases from J, the junction contained 8 bases not matched to a gene. Germline lookup yields CDR1 DFQATT and CDR2 SNEGSKA (reference sequence). This CDR3 contains 14 residues. For the CDR3, the DNA is TGCAGTGCGAGGTGGCGGGGGTACACAGATACGCAGTATTTT. Translation gives CSARWRGYTDTQYF.

This clonotype was found many times. The CDR3 loop reads CASSETGVMSYEQYF. CDR3 sequence (DNA): TGTGCCAGCAGTGAGACAGGGGTCATGTCCTACGAGCAGTACTTC. The V gene is TRBV6-5, the J gene TRBJ2-7; 8 bases match TRBD1. V lost 5 bases, J lost 1 base, and 7 bases stayed unmatched. Germline CDR1 reads MNHEY; CDR2 reads SVGAGI. The CDR3 has 15 amino acids.

The rearrangement links TRBV10-3 to TRBJ1-1; D is undetermined. The V and J ends lost 8 bases and 1 base respectively, with 11 bases between them. CDR1 is ENHRY, CDR2 SYGVKD, per germline. The CDR3 length is 13 residues. The CDR3 DNA is TGTGCCATCTCCCGGGGTAAGAACACTGAAGCTTTCTTT. This sequence encodes CAISRGKNTEAFF.